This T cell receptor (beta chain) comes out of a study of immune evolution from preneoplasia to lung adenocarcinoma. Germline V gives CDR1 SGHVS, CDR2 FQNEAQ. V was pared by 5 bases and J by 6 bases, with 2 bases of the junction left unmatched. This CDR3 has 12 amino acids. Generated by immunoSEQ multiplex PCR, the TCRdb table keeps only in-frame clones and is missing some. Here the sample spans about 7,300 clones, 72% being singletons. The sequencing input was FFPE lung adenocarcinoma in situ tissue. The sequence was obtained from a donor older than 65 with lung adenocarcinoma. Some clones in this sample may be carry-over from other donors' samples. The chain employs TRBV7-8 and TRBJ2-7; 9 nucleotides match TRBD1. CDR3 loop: CASSLDRGEQYF. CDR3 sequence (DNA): TGTGCCAGCAGCCTGGACAGGGGCGAGCAGTACTTC.